A single sample gave rise to the 8 T cell receptor beta chains below, sequenced in a study of tumor and adjacent non-tumor tissue in lung cancer. This sample's RNA came from whole unsorted tissue. The library came from three nested PCR rounds adapted from ARM-PCR protocols. TCRdb re-called the multiplex PCR reads with MiXCR, one entry per CDR3 protein. The sample lists around 140,000 distinct CDR3 sequences; 60% to 70% were seen once. Material: lung tumor tissue. The receptors stem from a man aged 55-75 years with small cell lung cancer.

The rearrangement links TRBV10-3 to TRBJ2-7; D remains unclear. The V and J ends lost 3 bases and 4 bases respectively, with 4 bases between them. The CDR3 is 11 residues long. From germline, CDR1 is ENHRY and CDR2 SYGVKD. CDR3 in DNA: TGTGCCATCAGTGATTCGTACGAGCAGTACGTC. Translation: CAISDSYEQYV.

As for this clonotype: One end of the junction fails to match germline, which may point to a read error. The chain is built from TRBV6-5 and TRBJ1-2; D not certain. CDR3 size: 12 residues. Germline-derived CDR1 and CDR2 are MNHEY and SVGAGI. In DNA form, the CDR3 reads TGTGGCAGCACCCGCGCTCGGGATGGCTACACCTTC. It specifies CGSTRARDGYTF.

As for this clonotype: This could be a read error, since a much larger clone is one nucleotide away. The chain has TRBV20-1 and TRBJ1-5, with a weak D call TRBD1 (6 bases). In germline, CDR1 is DFQATT, CDR2 SNEGSKA (reference sequence). The CDR3 is 13 amino acids. Trimming pared 0 bases from V and 6 bases from J, leaving 9 bases between. CDR3 DNA sequence: TGCAGTGCTAGAGAGACAGGCATTCAGCCCCAGCATTTT. This gives the protein CSARETGIQPQHF.

With respect to this clonotype: Mismatch with germline at one junction end may stem from a read error. The rearrangement links TRBV5-1 to TRBJ2-1; 16 positions match TRBD2. The germline CDR1 and CDR2 sequences are SGHRS and YFSETQ. The CDR3 consists of 17 residues. The CDR3 bases are TGCGCAAGCAACCAGGGACTAGCGGGAGGGCCGGTGGATGAGCAGTTCTTC. Translated, it gives CASNQGLAGGPVDEQFF.

In regard to this clonotype: A junction end diverges from the germline sequence, so it may reflect a read error. The chain combines TRBV12-3 or TRBV12-4 with TRBJ1-6, with D maybe TRBD1 (6 bases). This CDR3 has 14 residues. The CDR3, as DNA: TGTGCCAGCAGTTCGATAGGGGGGGGTTCACCCCTCCAATTT. It encodes CASSSIGGGSPLQF.

To note about this clonotype: The CDR3 does not end in the conserved phenylalanine or tryptophan, so this is likely a read error. V and J are TRBV5-1 and TRBJ2-3; 9 bases match TRBD2. This CDR3 has 18 residues. Germline values: CDR1 SGHRS, CDR2 YFSETQ. CDR3 sequence reads: CASTLLAGTMPSTDTQYL. The CDR3 DNA is TGCGCCAGCACCCTACTAGCGGGTACCATGCCTAGCACAGATACACAGTATTTG.

Remarks on this clonotype: A much larger clone sits a single nucleotide away, making a read error possible. V usage is TRBV6-5 and J usage is TRBJ1-2; D remains unclear. The germline V gene has CDR1 MNHEY and CDR2 SVGAGI. Trimming took off 6 bases at V and 8 bases at J, with 16 bases between the two ends. The CDR3 runs to 13 residues. CDR3 region: CASSPTWGRGYTF. CDR3 in DNA: TGTGCCAGCAGCCCGACATGGGGAAGGGGCTACACCTTC.

Notes on this clonotype: A much larger clone lies one base from this, so it may be a read error. J is TRBJ2-3 and V is TRBV20-1; 14 bases map to TRBD2. Per the germline V gene, CDR1 is DFQATT and CDR2 is SNEGSKA (reference sequence). The CDR3 has 18 amino acids. CDR3 DNA: TGCAGTACTAGAGATCAGTTGACTAGCGGGAGGGGCACAGATACGCAGTATTTT. Translated, it gives CSTRDQLTSGRGTDTQYF.